This T cell receptor beta chain was identified during a study of blood T cell repertoires in COVID-19. Method: immunoSEQ multiplex PCR; TCRdb's copy keeps in-frame clones and lacks some. The data show about 310,000 clones, roughly 89% seen once. J gave up 1 base and V 2 bases, and 4 bases lay outside the gene matches. Germline CDR1 is SGHTA and CDR2 is FQGNSA. The CDR3 runs to 18 residues. The sequence was collected from a woman younger than 30 who had recovered from COVID-19. The genes are TRBV7-2 and TRBJ2-2, with 13 nucleotides matching TRBD2. The material sequenced was PBMCs or T cells enriched from blood (not recorded which). CDR3 DNA: TGTGCCAGCAGCTTAAGACTAGCGGGGGGCTTGAACACCGGGGAGCTGTTTTTT. Protein: CASSLRLAGGLNTGELFF.